These T cell receptor beta chains were read from a single sample in a study of T cell responses to AZD1222 COVID-19 vaccine. The repertoire was sequenced with immunoSEQ multiplex PCR; TCRdb's copy has only in-frame clones and lacks some. The sample lists around 110,000 clones, around 87% occurring once. Sequencing was performed on peripheral blood, taken on day 0 of AZD1222 vaccination. The receptors here all came from an adult in good health. Each CDR3 is given without its conserved first and last residue. Clone size is given for some rows only: seen once, a few or many times, or a class if the clone is expanded.

j_call,v_call,clone_size,cdr3_aa
TRBJ1-2,TRBV5-8,NA,ASSIPGQGAVIST
TRBJ2-7,TRBV5-1,once,ASSFGIAYEQY
TRBJ2-7,TRBV6-2/TRBV6-3,NA,ASSYWDNPYEQY
TRBJ2-1,TRBV11-1,NA,ASSLDFLAGGEQF
TRBJ1-6,TRBV30,once,AWSVRRGLGNSPLH
TRBJ2-7,TRBV6-5,NA,ASSKTGTYEQY
TRBJ1-4,TRBV10-3,NA,AAGGQLEGEKLF
TRBJ1-2,TRBV6-5,NA,ASRLQGALYGYT
TRBJ1-2,TRBV7-6,once,ASSLGPNYYGYT
TRBJ1-1,TRBV9,NA,ASARGTSNTEAF
TRBJ1-2,TRBV6-5,NA,ASSRAANYGYT
TRBJ1-5,TRBV27,NA,ASSLSAPYQPQH
TRBJ1-2,TRBV6-5,NA,ASRPDSNYGYT